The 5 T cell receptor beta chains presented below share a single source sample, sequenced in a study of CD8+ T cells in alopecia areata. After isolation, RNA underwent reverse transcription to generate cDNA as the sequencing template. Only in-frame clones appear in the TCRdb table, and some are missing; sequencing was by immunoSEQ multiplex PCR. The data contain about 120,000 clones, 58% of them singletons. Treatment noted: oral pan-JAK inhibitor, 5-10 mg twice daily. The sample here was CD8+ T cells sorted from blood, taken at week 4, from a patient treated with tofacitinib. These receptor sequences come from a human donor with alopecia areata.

In DNA, the CDR3 is TGTGCCAGCAGCTTCCCGCGAGATACGCAGTATTTT. It specifies CASSFPRDTQYF. V is TRBV7-9 and J is TRBJ2-3; D is unclear. Per germline, CDR1 SEHNR and CDR2 FQNEAQ (reference sequence). The CDR3 is made up of 12 amino acids. V lost 3 bases to trimming and J lost 5 bases, with 6 bases between them.

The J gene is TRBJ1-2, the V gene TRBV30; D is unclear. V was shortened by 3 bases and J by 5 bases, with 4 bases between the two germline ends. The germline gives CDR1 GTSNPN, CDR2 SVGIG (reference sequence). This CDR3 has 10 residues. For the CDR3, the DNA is TGTGCCTGGAGACAGTATGGCTACACCTTC. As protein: CAWRQYGYTF.

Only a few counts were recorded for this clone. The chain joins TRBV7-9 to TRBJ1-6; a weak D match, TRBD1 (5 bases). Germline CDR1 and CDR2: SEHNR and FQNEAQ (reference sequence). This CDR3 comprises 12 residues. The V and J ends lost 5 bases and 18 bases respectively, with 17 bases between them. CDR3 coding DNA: TGTGCCAGCAGCGCAATTGGGGGAGGGCCCCACTTT. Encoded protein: CASSAIGGGPHF.

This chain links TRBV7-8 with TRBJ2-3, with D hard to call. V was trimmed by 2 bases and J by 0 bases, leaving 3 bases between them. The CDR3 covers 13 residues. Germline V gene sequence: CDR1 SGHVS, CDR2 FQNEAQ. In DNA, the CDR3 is TGTGCCAGCAGCTTACCAAGCACAGATACGCAGTATTTT. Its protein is CASSLPSTDTQYF.

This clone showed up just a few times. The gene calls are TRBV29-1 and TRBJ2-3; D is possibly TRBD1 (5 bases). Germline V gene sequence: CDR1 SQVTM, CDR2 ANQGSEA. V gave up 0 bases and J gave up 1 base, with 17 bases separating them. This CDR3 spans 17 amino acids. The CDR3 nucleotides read TGCAGCGTTGAAGATCTCCTCGGACATCATGGCACAGATACGCAGTATTTT. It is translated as CSVEDLLGHHGTDTQYF.